This T cell receptor (beta chain) was sequenced during a study of blood T cell repertoires in COVID-19. Study-wide context: COVID-19 samples, acute and convalescent, were from the United States, Italy and Spain. Nucleic acid was either cDNA or gDNA, and it came from T cells, B-cell-depleted T cells, or PBMCs.

Original processing methods: Reference gene primer amplification yielded estimated nucleated cell counts. Repertoires were generated with immunoSEQ multiplex PCR, while TCRdb's copy carries only in-frame clones and drops some. V, J and clone size are those of that table, while D and trimming were read from the DNA. The repertoire holds 250,000 to 300,000 clones, with less than 90% as singletons. The CDR3 has 13 residues. Germline CDR1 and CDR2: MDHEN and SYDVKM. Trimming left V 9 bases short and J 7 bases short, with 16 bases between. The TCR comes from a man aged 55-75 years with acute or convalescent COVID-19. Sequencing used peripheral blood. The rearrangement joins TRBV28 to TRBJ2-1; maybe TRBD1 (6 bases). The CDR3 protein is CASSSGAKNEQFF. The CDR3 DNA sequence: TGTGCCAGTTCCTCAGGGGCGAAGAATGAGCAGTTCTTC.